This T cell receptor (beta chain) was retrieved from a study of cytomegalovirus exposure and HLA in healthy donors. Researchers ran the PCR with 60 Vbeta and 13 Jbeta primers. Using immunoSEQ multiplex PCR, the repertoire was profiled, and TCRdb retains in-frame clones only, with some absent. Seen here are about 120,000 clones, 80% observed once, and the top ten hold 7.5% to 10%. Trimming left V 5 bases short and J 11 bases short, with 25 bases between. The CDR3 is 15 residues long. CDR1 and CDR2 from the germline V gene are SEHNR and FQNEAQ (reference sequence). The sequence was obtained from a female donor in good health and CMV-seropositive. What was sequenced was PBMCs. The V gene is TRBV7-9, the J gene TRBJ2-7, with D maybe TRBD1 (6 bases). CDR3 nucleotides: TGTGCCAGCAGCCCCCTACTGGACAGTAAGTCATTAAAGTACTTC. Its translation is CASSPLLDSKSLKYF.